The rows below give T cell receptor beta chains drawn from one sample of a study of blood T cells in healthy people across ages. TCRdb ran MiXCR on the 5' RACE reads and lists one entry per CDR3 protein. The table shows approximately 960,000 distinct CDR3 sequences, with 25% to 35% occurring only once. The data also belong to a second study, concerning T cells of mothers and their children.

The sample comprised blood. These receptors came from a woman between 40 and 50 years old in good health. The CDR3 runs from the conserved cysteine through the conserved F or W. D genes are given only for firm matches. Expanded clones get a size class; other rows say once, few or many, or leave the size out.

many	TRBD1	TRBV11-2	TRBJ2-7	CASSASGTGTEQYF	TGTGCCAGCAGCGCCTCCGGGACAGGGACCGAGCAGTACTTC
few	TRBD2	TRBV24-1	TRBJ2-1	CATSDRTSASSYNEQFF	TGTGCCACCAGTGACAGGACTAGCGCCAGCTCCTACAATGAGCAGTTCTTC
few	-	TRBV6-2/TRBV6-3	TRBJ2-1	CASTSQVFWDNEQFF	TGTGCCAGCACCTCACAAGTCTTCTGGGACAATGAGCAGTTCTTC
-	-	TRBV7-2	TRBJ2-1	CASSFSPGGHIGQFF	TGTGCCAGCAGCTTTTCCCCCGGGGGCCATATAGGTCAGTTCTTC
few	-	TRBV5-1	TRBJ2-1	CASSLSTVNNEQFF	TGCGCCAGCAGCTTGTCTACAGTTAACAATGAGCAGTTCTTC
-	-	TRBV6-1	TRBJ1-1	CASSEAGAGYEAFF	TGTGCCAGCAGTGAAGCCGGGGCAGGGTATGAAGCTTTCTTT
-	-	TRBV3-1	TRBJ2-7	CASSQEPARSYEQYF	TGTGCCAGCAGCCAAGAACCTGCCAGGTCCTACGAGCAGTACTTC
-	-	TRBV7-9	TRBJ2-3	CASRRGESDTQYF	TGTGCCAGCAGGCGAGGGGAGTCAGATACGCAGTATTTT
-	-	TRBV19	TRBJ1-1	CASSIGMNTEAFF	TGTGCCAGTAGTATAGGGATGAACACTGAAGCTTTCTTT
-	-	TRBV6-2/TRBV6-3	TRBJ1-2	CASSYGPLQPFANYGYTF	TGTGCCAGCAGTTACGGACCGTTACAGCCCTTCGCTAACTATGGCTACACCTTC
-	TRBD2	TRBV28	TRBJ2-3	CASSYPPSGTSGTPPDTQYF	TGTGCCAGCAGTTATCCTCCTTCTGGGACTAGCGGGACCCCGCCAGATACGCAGTATTTT
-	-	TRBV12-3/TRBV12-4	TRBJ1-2	CASSLDIADGYTF	TGTGCCAGCAGTCTAGACATAGCGGATGGCTACACCTTC
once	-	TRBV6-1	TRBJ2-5	CASSEQGGQYF	TGTGCCAGCAGCGAACAGGGAGGGCAGTACTTC
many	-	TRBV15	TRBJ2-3	CATSRERQAGTQYF	TGTGCCACCAGCAGAGAGAGACAAGCAGGTACGCAGTATTTT
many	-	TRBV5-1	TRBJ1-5	CASSLDGVGQPQHF	TGCGCCAGCAGCTTGGACGGGGTTGGGCAGCCCCAGCATTTT
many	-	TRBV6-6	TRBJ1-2	CASSYHGQGEYGYTF	TGTGCCAGCAGTTACCACGGACAAGGGGAATATGGCTACACCTTC
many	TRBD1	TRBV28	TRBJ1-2	CASSLGRGGYGYTF	TGTGCCAGCAGTTTGGGCAGGGGGGGCTATGGCTACACCTTC
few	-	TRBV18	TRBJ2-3	CASSPLTGRGADTQYF	TGTGCCAGCTCACCACTCACGGGAAGAGGCGCAGATACGCAGTATTTT
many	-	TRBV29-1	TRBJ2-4	CSVSHRPGNNIQYF	TGCAGCGTCTCCCATCGTCCCGGGAATAACATTCAGTACTTC
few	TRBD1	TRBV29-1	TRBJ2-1	CSVFGTGGPIFNGQFF	TGCAGCGTCTTTGGGACAGGGGGCCCCATTTTCAATGGGCAGTTCTTC
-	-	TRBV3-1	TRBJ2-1	CASSQHKEQFF	TGTGCCAGCAGCCAACACAAAGAGCAGTTCTTC
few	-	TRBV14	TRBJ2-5	CASSQDSGLTQETQYF	TGTGCCAGCAGCCAAGATTCCGGACTTACACAAGAGACCCAGTACTTC
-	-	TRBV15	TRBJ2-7	CTTSRDRQWGEQYF	TGTACCACCAGCAGAGATCGGCAGTGGGGTGAGCAGTACTTC
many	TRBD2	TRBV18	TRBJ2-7	CASSPASGKYEQYF	TGTGCCAGCTCACCGGCTAGCGGGAAATACGAGCAGTACTTC
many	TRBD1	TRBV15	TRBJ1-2	CATSRDQDRGYGYTF	TGTGCCACCAGCAGAGATCAGGACAGGGGATATGGCTACACCTTC
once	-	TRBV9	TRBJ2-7	CASGALGVSSYEQYF	TGTGCCAGCGGCGCCTTGGGGGTTAGCTCCTACGAGCAGTACTTC
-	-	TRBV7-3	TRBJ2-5	CASSSGASPETQYF	TGTGCCAGCAGCTCCGGAGCCTCGCCAGAGACCCAGTACTTC
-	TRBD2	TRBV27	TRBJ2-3	CASSLFTGTSGGRDTQYF	TGTGCCAGCAGTTTATTCACCGGGACTAGCGGGGGCAGAGATACGCAGTATTTT
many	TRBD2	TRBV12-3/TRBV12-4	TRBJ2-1	CASTISGGAYNEQFF	TGTGCCAGCACAATTAGCGGGGGGGCCTACAATGAGCAGTTCTTC
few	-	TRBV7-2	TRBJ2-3	CASSSGIYTQYF	TGTGCCAGCAGCTCCGGGATTTATACGCAGTATTTT
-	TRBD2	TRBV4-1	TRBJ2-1	CANSQEPAGAQSYNEQFF	TGCGCCAACAGCCAAGAGCCAGCGGGGGCGCAGTCCTACAATGAGCAGTTCTTC
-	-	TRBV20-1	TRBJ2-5	CSAGRQGRETQYF	TGCAGTGCTGGGAGGCAGGGACGGGAGACCCAGTACTTC
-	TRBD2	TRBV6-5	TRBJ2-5	CASSRSGAYNEQYF	TGTGCCAGCAGTCGGAGCGGGGCGTACAATGAGCAGTACTTC
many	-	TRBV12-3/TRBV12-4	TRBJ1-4	CASSPASMGEKLFF	TGTGCCAGCAGCCCGGCCTCGATGGGTGAAAAACTGTTTTTT
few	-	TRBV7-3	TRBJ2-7	CASSCHSQEGLSSYEQYF	TGTGCCAGCAGCTGCCATTCCCAAGAGGGGTTGAGCTCCTACGAGCAGTACTTC
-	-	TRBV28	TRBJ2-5	CASSLARDVEETQYF	TGTGCCAGCAGTTTGGCGAGGGACGTTGAAGAGACCCAGTACTTC
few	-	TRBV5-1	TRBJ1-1	CASSRGTGNTEAFF	TGCGCCAGCAGCAGGGGGACGGGGAACACTGAAGCTTTCTTT
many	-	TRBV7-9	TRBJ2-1	CASSSPTGDEQFF	TGTGCCAGCAGCTCGCCGACAGGCGATGAGCAGTTCTTC
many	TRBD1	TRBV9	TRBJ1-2	CASSVARGAYGYTF	TGTGCCAGCAGCGTAGCCAGGGGGGCATATGGCTACACCTTC
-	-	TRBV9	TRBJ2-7	CASSVGPRRTYEQYF	TGTGCCAGCAGCGTAGGCCCGAGGAGAACCTACGAGCAGTACTTC
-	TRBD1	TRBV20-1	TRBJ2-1	CSVTRGQPYNEQFF	TGCAGTGTCACAAGGGGGCAGCCCTACAATGAGCAGTTCTTC
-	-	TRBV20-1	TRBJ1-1	CSAPLGRGNTEAFF	TGCAGTGCCCCCCTAGGGCGAGGGAACACTGAAGCTTTCTTT
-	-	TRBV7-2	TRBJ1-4	CASSLPVQNEKLFF	TGTGCCAGCAGCTTACCGGTCCAAAATGAAAAACTGTTTTTT